The clone carrying this T cell receptor (beta chain) has just one count. Its antigen is not known. CDR3 size: 15 residues. Germline CDR1 SGDLS, CDR2 YYNGEE. With 5 bases clipped from V and 4 bases from J, the junction kept 9 bases outside the gene matches. Vbeta (60) and Jbeta (13) primers were used in the PCR. Sequencing was performed with immunoSEQ multiplex PCR; in TCRdb, only in-frame clones are kept and a portion is missing. Altogether 120,000 or so clones are present, approximately 81% being singletons, with the ten largest covering less than 2.5%. The record originates from a study of cytomegalovirus exposure and HLA in healthy donors. The wider study: Of the donors genotyped, about 410 in all, about 82% fell in the Caucasian-associated ancestry cluster. Study-level points and caveats: Common viral pathogens (according to a later analysis) appeared linked to several of the most significant clusters. Earlier findings revealed that most TCR beta V segments proved productive either about 90% or about 30% of the time.

The rearrangement links TRBV9 to TRBJ2-3, with 8 bases lining up with TRBD2. The sample consisted of PBMCs. The clonotype was recovered from a woman in her thirties or forties in good health and CMV-seronegative. The CDR3 region is CASSFSGERADTQYF. In nucleotides, the CDR3 is TGTGCCAGCAGTTTTAGCGGGGAGAGGGCAGATACGCAGTATTTT.